Listed below are T cell receptor beta chains from one sample, sequenced in a study of human T cells and chemical hapten exposure. TCRdb processed the 5' RACE reads anew with MiXCR; each CDR3 protein has one entry. The sample lists roughly 81,000 distinct CDR3 sequences; more than 15% were seen once. Receptor source: a female donor in good health. Each CDR3 is given with its conserved first and last residue. The D gene is left open where the match is weak. Clone size appears in some rows only: once, few, many, or a class for an expanded clone.

d_call,v_call,clone_size,j_call,cdr3_aa,cdr3_nt
.,TRBV5-1,few,TRBJ1-1,CASSSGVQLNTEAFF,TGCGCCAGCAGCTCGGGGGTCCAGTTGAACACTGAAGCTTTCTTT
TRBD1,TRBV3-1,.,TRBJ1-6,CASSHTRDRAYNSPLHF,TGTGCCAGCAGCCATACCCGGGACAGGGCCTATAATTCACCCCTCCACTTT
TRBD2,TRBV28,few,TRBJ2-3,CASSSPGLAEEGASTDTQYF,TGTGCCAGCAGTTCCCCGGGACTAGCGGAAGAGGGCGCTAGCACAGATACGCAGTATTTT
.,TRBV5-1,.,TRBJ2-1,CASSFLRDHEQFF,TGCGCCAGCAGCTTCCTCAGGGACCATGAGCAGTTCTTC
.,TRBV7-6,.,TRBJ2-3,CASSVLDSPSTDTQYF,TGTGCCAGCAGCGTATTGGACTCTCCTAGCACAGATACGCAGTATTTT
TRBD1,TRBV6-2/TRBV6-3,few,TRBJ1-5,CASSYWGKTSGTGAQPQHF,TGTGCCAGCAGTTACTGGGGCAAGACCTCCGGGACAGGGGCCCAGCCCCAGCATTTT
.,TRBV20-1,few,TRBJ2-3,CSARDRRGVGTDTQYF,TGCAGTGCTAGAGATCGTAGGGGAGTCGGCACAGATACGCAGTATTTT
.,TRBV5-1,.,TRBJ2-2,CASSLGHATGELFF,TGCGCCAGCAGCTTGGGACATGCCACCGGGGAGCTGTTTTTT
.,TRBV29-1,many,TRBJ2-2,CSVSSPTERLGGELFF,TGCAGCGTTAGTAGTCCTACTGAAAGGTTGGGCGGGGAGCTGTTTTTT
TRBD2,TRBV6-2/TRBV6-3,few,TRBJ2-1,CASSYQAGGLNEQFF,TGTGCCAGCAGTTACCAAGCGGGGGGGTTAAATGAGCAGTTCTTC
.,TRBV7-8,few,TRBJ1-4,CASSLSSGYNEKLFF,TGTGCCAGCAGCTTATCTTCCGGATATAATGAAAAACTGTTTTTT
TRBD2,TRBV20-1,few,TRBJ2-7,CSARDLLAGTYEQYF,TGCAGTGCTAGAGATCTACTAGCGGGGACTTACGAGCAGTACTTC
.,TRBV7-9,.,TRBJ2-5,CASSLNLRTGRETQYF,TGTGCCAGCAGCTTAAACCTCCGGACGGGTCGGGAGACCCAGTACTTC
.,TRBV6-2/TRBV6-3,.,TRBJ1-1,CASSSPWGTEAFF,TGTGCCAGCAGCTCCCCATGGGGCACTGAAGCTTTCTTT
.,TRBV28,many,TRBJ1-1,CASSFSNGGAFF,TGTGCCAGCAGTTTCTCTAACGGTGGAGCTTTCTTT
.,TRBV4-3,many,TRBJ1-3,CASSQDAGWQPSGNTIYF,TGCGCCAGCAGCCAAGATGCCGGATGGCAGCCCTCTGGAAACACCATATATTTT
.,TRBV7-9,.,TRBJ2-2,CASSLRNRGLNTGELFF,TGTGCCAGCAGCTTAAGAAACAGGGGACTGAACACCGGGGAGCTGTTTTTT
.,TRBV5-1,.,TRBJ1-2,CASSSDGSNYGYTF,TGCGCCAGCAGCTCAGACGGATCTAACTATGGCTACACCTTC
TRBD1,TRBV6-6,few,TRBJ2-7,CASSTSGTGPYEQYF,TGTGCCAGCAGTACGTCCGGGACAGGGCCCTACGAGCAGTACTTC
.,TRBV6-1,.,TRBJ1-4,CASSSQTGHDEKLFF,TGTGCCAGCAGTTCGCAGACAGGCCATGATGAAAAACTGTTTTTT
.,TRBV5-1,few,TRBJ1-4,CASSYSGTSNEKLFF,TGCGCCAGCAGTTACTCCGGGACTTCGAATGAAAAACTGTTTTTT
.,TRBV20-1,many,TRBJ1-4,CSAPRTPGGEKLFF,TGCAGTGCTCCCAGGACTCCTGGAGGTGAAAAACTGTTTTTT
.,TRBV5-1,.,TRBJ2-3,CASSKDTRPSTDTQYF,TGCGCCAGCAGCAAAGACACACGACCGAGCACAGATACGCAGTATTTT
.,TRBV7-2,many,TRBJ2-3,CASSLGPTSTDTQYF,TGTGCCAGCAGCTTAGGCCCAACTAGCACAGATACGCAGTATTTT
TRBD2,TRBV29-1,few,TRBJ2-3,CSVVGTNTDTQYF,TGCAGCGTTGTAGGGACTAACACAGATACGCAGTATTTT
.,TRBV12-3/TRBV12-4,.,TRBJ1-1,CASSLRVLGEAFF,TGTGCCAGCAGTTTGCGGGTTCTAGGTGAAGCTTTCTTT
.,TRBV20-1,.,TRBJ2-7,CSALDSGGFSYEQYF,TGCAGTGCCCTAGATAGCGGTGGTTTTTCCTACGAGCAGTACTTC
.,TRBV10-3,few,TRBJ2-3,CAIGRAAPFNDTQYF,TGTGCCATCGGGCGGGCCGCCCCCTTTAACGATACGCAGTATTTT
TRBD1,TRBV20-1,few,TRBJ2-3,CSALGTGLTDTQYF,TGCAGTGCTCTAGGGACAGGGTTAACAGATACGCAGTATTTT